These T cell receptor beta chains were read from a single sample in a study of T cell repertoires in cytomegalovirus infection. Via MiXCR, TCRdb re-called the reads, giving one row per CDR3 protein. This repertoire shows roughly 860,000 distinct CDR3 sequences, approximately 32% found once; its top ten account for approximately 13%. No antigens are known for them. The sample consisted of cultured CD8+ T cells from PBMCs, taken from culture after CMV antigen stimulation. These receptors came from a human donor in good health (CMV status not recorded). Some clones in this sample may be carry-over from other donors' samples. Both conserved end residues are part of each CDR3. The D gene is left open where the match is weak. Size is stated for part of the rows, as once, few or many counts, or as a class when the clone is expanded.

TRBJ2-1,-,TRBV6-1,few,TGTGCCAGCACGCCACACCGCTACAATGAGCAGTTCTTC,CASTPHRYNEQFF
TRBJ1-4,TRBD1,TRBV9,-,TGTGCCAGCAGCGTGTCCACAGGGGAGGATGAGACTAATGAAAAACTGTTTTTT,CASSVSTGEDETNEKLFF
TRBJ2-1,-,TRBV19,once,TGTGCCAGTAGTATAGCAGCGGGTCTCTCCTACAATGAGCAGTTCTTC,CASSIAAGLSYNEQFF
TRBJ2-1,-,TRBV12-3/TRBV12-4,many,TGTGCCAGCAGTTCCCCCAGTCTCCCATCCTACAATGAGCAGTTCTTC,CASSSPSLPSYNEQFF
TRBJ2-3,TRBD2,TRBV6-2/TRBV6-3,few,TGTGCCAGCAGGCGCCTCAGGCGAGCGGGGGTAATGGATACGCAGTATTTT,CASRRLRRAGVMDTQYF
TRBJ2-2,TRBD1,TRBV2,-,TGTGCCGCAAGGGACAGGAACACCGGGGAGCTGTTTTTT,CAARDRNTGELFF
TRBJ2-7,TRBD1,TRBV15,-,TGTGCCACCAGCGGGGGGACAGGGTTTACCTACGAGCAGTACTTC,CATSGGTGFTYEQYF
TRBJ1-1,-,TRBV4-3,-,TGCGCCAGCAGCCAAGTCGGAGGTTTGGGCACTGAAGCTTTCTTT,CASSQVGGLGTEAFF
TRBJ1-6,-,TRBV6-6,-,TGTACCAGCAGTTACGTTAGGGGCCCTTCTAATTCACCCCTCCACTTT,CTSSYVRGPSNSPLHF
TRBJ1-1,-,TRBV7-2,many,TGTGCCAGCAGTTTTGGACAGTACACTGAAGCTTTCTTT,CASSFGQYTEAFF
TRBJ2-5,TRBD2,TRBV6-5,-,TGTGCCAGCAGTTACTTGGCTAGCGGGGTGGAGGAGACCCAGTACTTC,CASSYLASGVEETQYF
TRBJ2-7,-,TRBV7-6,-,TGTGCCAGCAGCCCGGCAGCAGCCGATATCTACGAGCAGTACTTC,CASSPAAADIYEQYF
TRBJ2-1,TRBD2,TRBV6-1,few,TGTGCCAGCAGTGAAGCAAGGACTAGCGGGGGACCTTACAATGAGCAGTTCTTC,CASSEARTSGGPYNEQFF
TRBJ2-3,-,TRBV4-1,-,TGTGCCAGCAGCCAAGTATTGGCGGGGGATACGCAGTATTTT,CASSQVLAGDTQYF
TRBJ2-3,TRBD1,TRBV28,-,TGTGCCAGCAGCTTATTTCAGGGGGTAGATACGCAGTATTTT,CASSLFQGVDTQYF
TRBJ2-1,TRBD2,TRBV7-6,many,TGTGCCAGCAGCTTAGGGGGACTAGCGGGGGGCAATGAGCAGTTCTTC,CASSLGGLAGGNEQFF
TRBJ2-7,TRBD1,TRBV4-1,few,TGCGCCACCCGATTGGGACAGATTGACTACGAGCAGTACTTC,CATRLGQIDYEQYF
TRBJ2-6,-,TRBV19,-,TGTGCCAGTAGTATAAGGTTTGGTGCTGGGGCCAACGTCCTGACTTTC,CASSIRFGAGANVLTF
TRBJ2-1,-,TRBV6-6,-,TGTGCCAGCAGTGGAACACACGGTTTTGGGGCTATGGATGAGCAGTTCTTC,CASSGTHGFGAMDEQFF
TRBJ2-3,TRBD2,TRBV27,-,TGTGCCAGCAGTAAACTGCGGGGGGGCCGTTTAGATACGCAGTATTTT,CASSKLRGGRLDTQYF
TRBJ1-6,-,TRBV5-8,-,TGTGCCAGCAGCTTGATGAGGAGCTCCTATAATTCACCCCTCCACTTT,CASSLMRSSYNSPLHF
TRBJ1-6,-,TRBV7-3,few,TGTGCCAGCAGCTTGGGGACCTCGGGGTCCTATAATTCACCCCTCCACTTT,CASSLGTSGSYNSPLHF
TRBJ1-4,-,TRBV3-1,-,TGTGCCAGCAGCCAAGAGGTCCCCAATGAAAAACTGTTTTTT,CASSQEVPNEKLFF
TRBJ1-2,-,TRBV20-1,-,TGCAGTGCTAACAGGGAAGCGGGAGGCCACACCTTC,CSANREAGGHTF
TRBJ2-7,TRBD2,TRBV6-2/TRBV6-3,-,TGTGCCAGCAGTTACTCGACTAGCGGGGGCTACGAGCAGTACTTC,CASSYSTSGGYEQYF
TRBJ2-3,-,TRBV10-3,-,TGTGCCATCAGTGAAAAGGATACGCAGTATTTT,CAISEKDTQYF
TRBJ2-1,-,TRBV7-7,-,TGTGCTAGCAGCCCCCACACCGGGGGCCCAGGATACAATGAGCAGTTCTTC,CASSPHTGGPGYNEQFF
TRBJ1-2,-,TRBV4-1,-,TGCGCCAGCAGCCTCCAAGGGGGAGGCTATGGCTACACCTTC,CASSLQGGGYGYTF
TRBJ2-7,TRBD1,TRBV6-5,-,TGTGCCAACAGCCAGACAGGGGTTGCCTACGAGCAGTACTTC,CANSQTGVAYEQYF
TRBJ2-2,-,TRBV15,-,TGTGCCACCAGTGTAGCCGGGGAGCTGTTTTTT,CATSVAGELFF
TRBJ2-1,TRBD2,TRBV20-1,-,TGCAGTGCTAGGAATACGGGGGGGTACTACAATGAGCAGTTCTTC,CSARNTGGYYNEQFF
TRBJ1-1,TRBD1,TRBV27,few,TGTGCCAGCAGTGCACCGCTGACGGGACAGGTGGTCACTGAAGCTTTCTTT,CASSAPLTGQVVTEAFF
TRBJ2-3,-,TRBV4-1,-,TGCGCCAGCAGCCAAGTACAGCCCCCAGATACGCAGTATTTT,CASSQVQPPDTQYF
TRBJ2-7,-,TRBV23-1,-,TGCGCCAGCAGCCTTCAGAGACGTGCGCATTTCGAGCAGTACTTC,CASSLQRRAHFEQYF
TRBJ1-1,-,TRBV20-1,-,TGCAGTGCTTCCCGGCAGGTGACTGAAGCTTTCTTT,CSASRQVTEAFF
TRBJ1-3,-,TRBV25-1,-,TGTGCCAGCAGTGACCCGGGAATCTCTAGAAACACCATATATTTT,CASSDPGISRNTIYF
TRBJ1-5,-,TRBV4-1,-,TGCGCCAGCAGCCAAGGTTACGGGGGAGCTAGCAATCAGCCCCAGCATTTT,CASSQGYGGASNQPQHF
TRBJ1-1,TRBD1,TRBV27,many,TGTGCCAGCAGTTACAGGGGACTGCACACTGAAGCTTTCTTT,CASSYRGLHTEAFF
TRBJ1-3,-,TRBV3-1,-,TGTGCCAGCAGCCAAGATTCCGGGCAGAGTGGAAACACCATATATTTT,CASSQDSGQSGNTIYF
TRBJ2-5,TRBD1,TRBV12-3/TRBV12-4,few,TGTGCCAGCAGTTATCTCTTTACTAGGCCGGGACAGGGGAATGAGGCCCAGTACTTC,CASSYLFTRPGQGNEAQYF
TRBJ1-3,-,TRBV20-1,-,TGCAGTGCTGGGGGTGGGGAAGGAAACACCATATATTTT,CSAGGGEGNTIYF
TRBJ2-1,-,TRBV24-1,few,TGTGCCACCAGTGCGGGGTCACGGACAGAGCTCCTCAATGAGCAGTTCTTC,CATSAGSRTELLNEQFF
TRBJ1-2,-,TRBV27,-,TGTGCCAGCAGTTTGCAGGGGTCTTACGCGTTTAACTATGGCTACACCTTC,CASSLQGSYAFNYGYTF
TRBJ1-1,TRBD1,TRBV12-5,few,TGTGCTAGTGGTTTATGGGACAGGAACACTGAAGCTTTCTTT,CASGLWDRNTEAFF
TRBJ2-7,-,TRBV7-2,-,TGTGCCAGCAGCTTCCTCGGGGGATTCTACGAGCAGTACTTC,CASSFLGGFYEQYF
TRBJ1-2,-,TRBV5-4,-,TGTGCCAGCAGCTTGGAGGGCAGGGGCTTGGATGGCTACACCTTC,CASSLEGRGLDGYTF
TRBJ2-1,-,TRBV12-3/TRBV12-4,once,TGTACCAGCAGTTTGTCAAATGAGCAGTTCTTC,CTSSLSNEQFF
TRBJ1-2,-,TRBV27,-,TGTGCCAGCATGGGGATGTGGAACTATGGCTACACCTTC,CASMGMWNYGYTF